Below, 4 T cell receptor beta chains from the same sample are listed, as sequenced in a study of CD8+ T cells in alopecia areata (dated by TCRdb to the late 2010s). Library prep was done by the immunoSEQ multiplex PCR assay. RNA was extracted from all samples and reverse transcribed into cDNA, which served as template for TCR sequencing. In its TCRdb copy, this immuneACCESS table keeps in-frame sequences only and misses some clones. Where compared with another copy, unresolved V genes explain less than half of these, and the others have no known cause. This sample is represented by roughly 280,000 clones; roughly 60% of them were singletons. 0.8% to 1% of the sample is taken by the ten largest. Per the publication, the treatment or condition label means: oral pan-JAK inhibitor, 5-10 mg twice daily. This material consisted of CD4+ T cells sorted from blood, taken around week 54, from a patient treated with tofacitinib. Receptors were obtained from a human donor with alopecia areata.

The chain combines TRBV7-9 with TRBJ2-7, with 12 bases fitting TRBD1. This CDR3 spans 15 amino acids. The germline CDR1 and CDR2 sequences are SEHNR and FQNEAQ (reference sequence). V was clipped by 3 bases and J by 4 bases; unmatched bases: 4. In DNA, the CDR3 is TGTGCCAGCAGCTTTTCGGGACAGGGGGCATACGAGCAGTACTTC. Residues: CASSFSGQGAYEQYF.

This clone has a count of ten or more. The chain uses TRBV10-3 and TRBJ2-7; the D is unclear. Germline V CDR1 and CDR2: ENHRY, SYGVKD. The CDR3 totals 15 residues. V was trimmed by 3 bases and J by 5 bases, leaving 17 bases between them. The CDR3 region is CAISENPYANNEQYF. CDR3 DNA: TGTGCCATCAGTGAAAATCCCTACGCGAACAACGAGCAGTACTTC.

The V and J genes are TRBV15 and TRBJ2-3; D is unresolved. CDR3 length: 14 residues. Trimming cost V 3 bases and J 6 bases, with 13 bases left between them. Germline V gene sequence: CDR1 LNHNV, CDR2 YYDKDF (reference sequence). The CDR3 sequence: CATSSHPGSDTQYF. CDR3 DNA: TGTGCCACCAGCAGCCACCCCGGATCCGATACGCAGTATTTT.

This clone was observed a handful of times. The J gene is TRBJ2-5, the V gene TRBV5-4, with 7 nucleotides matching TRBD2. CDR1 is SGHNT, CDR2 YYREEE, per germline (reference sequence). CDR3 length equals 16 residues. V shed 4 bases, J shed 1 base, and the junction held 10 bases outside the gene matches. Here the CDR3 DNA reads TGTGCCAGCAGCCGGGGGGACTCCTCTTCCCAAGAGACCCAGTACTTC. It is translated as CASSRGDSSSQETQYF.